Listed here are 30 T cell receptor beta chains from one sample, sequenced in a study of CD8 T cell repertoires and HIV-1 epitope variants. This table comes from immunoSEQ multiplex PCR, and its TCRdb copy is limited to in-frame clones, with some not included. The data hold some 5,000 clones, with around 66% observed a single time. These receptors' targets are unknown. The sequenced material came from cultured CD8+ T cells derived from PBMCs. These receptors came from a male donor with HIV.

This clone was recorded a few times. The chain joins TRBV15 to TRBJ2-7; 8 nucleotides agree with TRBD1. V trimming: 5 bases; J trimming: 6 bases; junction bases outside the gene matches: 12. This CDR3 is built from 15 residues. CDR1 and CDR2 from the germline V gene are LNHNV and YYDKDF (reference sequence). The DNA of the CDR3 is TGTGCCACCAGCGATGGGACAGGTGGCATTGGCGAGCAGTACTTC. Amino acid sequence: CATSDGTGGIGEQYF.

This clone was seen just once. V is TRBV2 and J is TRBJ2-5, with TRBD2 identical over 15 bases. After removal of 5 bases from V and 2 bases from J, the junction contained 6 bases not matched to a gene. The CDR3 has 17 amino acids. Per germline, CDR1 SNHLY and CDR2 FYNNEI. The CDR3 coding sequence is TGTGCCAGCAGTCGGACTAGCGGGGGGGCGGAGCAAGAGACCCAGTACTTC. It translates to CASSRTSGGAEQETQYF.

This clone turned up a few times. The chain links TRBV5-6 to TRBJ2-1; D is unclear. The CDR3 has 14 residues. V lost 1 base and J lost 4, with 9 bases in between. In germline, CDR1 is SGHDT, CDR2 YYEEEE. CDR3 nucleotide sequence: TGTGCCAGCAGCTTGAGGGCAGAGTACAATGAGCAGTTCTTC. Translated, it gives CASSLRAEYNEQFF.

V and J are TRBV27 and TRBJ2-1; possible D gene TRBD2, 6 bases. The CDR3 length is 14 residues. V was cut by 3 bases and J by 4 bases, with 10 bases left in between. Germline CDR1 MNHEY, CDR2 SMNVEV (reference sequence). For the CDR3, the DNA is TGTGCCAGCAGTTTGGAGGGGACTTACAATGAGCAGTTCTTC. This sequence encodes CASSLEGTYNEQFF.

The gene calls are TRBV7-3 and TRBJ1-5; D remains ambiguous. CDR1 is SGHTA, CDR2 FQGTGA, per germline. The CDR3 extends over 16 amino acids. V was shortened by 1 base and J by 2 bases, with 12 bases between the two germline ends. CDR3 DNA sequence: TGTGCCAGCAGCTTAAATGGAGGGTTGCGCAATCAGCCCCAGCATTTT. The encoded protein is CASSLNGGLRNQPQHF.

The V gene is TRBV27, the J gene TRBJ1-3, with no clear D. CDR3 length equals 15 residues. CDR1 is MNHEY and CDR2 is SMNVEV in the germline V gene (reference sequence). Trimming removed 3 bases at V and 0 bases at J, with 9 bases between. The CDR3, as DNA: TGTGCCAGCAGTTTGTCACGGAGCTCTGGAAACACCATATATTTT. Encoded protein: CASSLSRSSGNTIYF.

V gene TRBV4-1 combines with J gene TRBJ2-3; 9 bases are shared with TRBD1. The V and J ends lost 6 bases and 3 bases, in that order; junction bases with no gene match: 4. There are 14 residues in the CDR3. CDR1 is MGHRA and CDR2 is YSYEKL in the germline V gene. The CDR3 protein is CASRIGQGTDTQYF. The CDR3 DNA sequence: TGCGCCAGCAGAATTGGACAGGGGACAGATACGCAGTATTTT.

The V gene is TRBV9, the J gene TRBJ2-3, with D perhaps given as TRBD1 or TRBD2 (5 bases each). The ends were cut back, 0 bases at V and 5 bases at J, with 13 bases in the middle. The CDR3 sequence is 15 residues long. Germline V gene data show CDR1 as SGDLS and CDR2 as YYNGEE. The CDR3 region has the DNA TGTGCCAGCAGCGTAGGGGACGGGGCTGGAGATACGCAGTATTTT. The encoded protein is CASSVGDGAGDTQYF.

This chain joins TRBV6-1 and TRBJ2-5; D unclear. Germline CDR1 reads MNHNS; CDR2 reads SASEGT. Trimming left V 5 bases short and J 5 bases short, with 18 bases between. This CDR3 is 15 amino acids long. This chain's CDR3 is CASSLTTEAGETQYF. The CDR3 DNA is TGTGCCAGCAGTTTAACCACAGAAGCCGGCGAGACCCAGTACTTC.

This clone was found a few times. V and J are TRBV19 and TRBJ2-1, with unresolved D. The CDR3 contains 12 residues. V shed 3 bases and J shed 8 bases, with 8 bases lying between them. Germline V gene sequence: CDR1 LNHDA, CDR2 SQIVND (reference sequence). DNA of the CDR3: TGTGCCAGTAGTATCATAGCCCATGAGCAGTTCTTC. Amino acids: CASSIIAHEQFF.

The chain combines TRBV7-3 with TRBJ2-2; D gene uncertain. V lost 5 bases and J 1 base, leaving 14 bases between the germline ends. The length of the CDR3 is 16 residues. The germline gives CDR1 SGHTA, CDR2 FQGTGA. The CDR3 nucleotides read TGTGCCAGCAGCGCAAGGACGGAAGGGAACACCGGGGAGCTGTTTTTT. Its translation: CASSARTEGNTGELFF. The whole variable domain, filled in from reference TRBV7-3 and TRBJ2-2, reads GAGVSQTPSNKVTEKGKYVELRCDPISGHTALYWYRQSLGQGPEFLIYFQGTGAADDSGLPNDRFFAVRPEGSVSTLKIQRTERGDSAVYLCASSARTEGNTGELFFGEGSRLTVL.

CDR3 sequence reads: CASSLDLRQGLYEQYF. The CDR3 DNA follows: TGTGCCAGCAGCTTGGACTTAAGACAGGGGTTGTACGAGCAGTACTTC. The rearrangement links TRBV5-4 to TRBJ2-7; 8 bases map to TRBD1. The CDR3 totals 16 residues. V lost 0 bases and J lost 4; bases outside the gene matches: 9. The germline gives CDR1 SGHNT, CDR2 YYREEE (reference sequence).

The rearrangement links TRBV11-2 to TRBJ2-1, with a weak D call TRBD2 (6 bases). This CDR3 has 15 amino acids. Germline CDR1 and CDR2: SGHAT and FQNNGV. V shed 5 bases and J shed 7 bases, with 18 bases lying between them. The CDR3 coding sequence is TGTGCCAGCAGCACGACTAGTAAAAAGAGAAATGAGCAGTTCTTC. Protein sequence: CASSTTSKKRNEQFF.

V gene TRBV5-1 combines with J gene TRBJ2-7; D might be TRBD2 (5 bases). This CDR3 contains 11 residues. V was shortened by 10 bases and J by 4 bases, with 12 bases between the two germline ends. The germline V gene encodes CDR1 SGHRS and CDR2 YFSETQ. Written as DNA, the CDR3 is TGCGCCTCCCGCGGCGGGTACGAGCAGTACTTC. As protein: CASRGGYEQYF.

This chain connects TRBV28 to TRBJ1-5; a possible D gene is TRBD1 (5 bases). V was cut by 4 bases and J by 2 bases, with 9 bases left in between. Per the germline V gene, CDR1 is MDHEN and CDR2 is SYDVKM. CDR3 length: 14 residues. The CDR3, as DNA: TGTGCCAGCAGTTACCGGGGCGGCAATCAGCCCCAGCATTTT. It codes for CASSYRGGNQPQHF.

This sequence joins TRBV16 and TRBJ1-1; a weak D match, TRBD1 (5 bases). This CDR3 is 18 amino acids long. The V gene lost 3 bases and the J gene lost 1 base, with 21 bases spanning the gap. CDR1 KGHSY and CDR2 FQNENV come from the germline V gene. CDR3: CASSQGLWTTSQNTEAFF. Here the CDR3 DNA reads TGTGCCAGCAGCCAGGGTCTTTGGACAACTAGCCAGAACACTGAAGCTTTCTTT.

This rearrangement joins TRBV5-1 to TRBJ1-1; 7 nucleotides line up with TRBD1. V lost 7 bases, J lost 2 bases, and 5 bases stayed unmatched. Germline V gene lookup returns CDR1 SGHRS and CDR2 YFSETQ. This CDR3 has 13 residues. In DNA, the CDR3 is TGCGCCAGCTCAGACAGGGCAAACACTGAAGCTTTCTTT. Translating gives CASSDRANTEAFF. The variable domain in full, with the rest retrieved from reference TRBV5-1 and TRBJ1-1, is KAGVTQTPRYLIKTRGQQVTLSCSPISGHRSVSWYQQTPGQGLQFLFEYFSETQRNKGNFPGRFSGRQFSNSRSEMNVSTLELGDSALYLCASSDRANTEAFFGQGTRLTVV.

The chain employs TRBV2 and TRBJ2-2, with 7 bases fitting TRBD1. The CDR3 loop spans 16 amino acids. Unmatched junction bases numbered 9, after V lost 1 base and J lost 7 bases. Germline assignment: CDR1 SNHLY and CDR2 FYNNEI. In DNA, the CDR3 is TGTGCCAGCAGTGAAGATTGGGCAGGGGGTGGCGGGGAGCTGTTTTTT. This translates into CASSEDWAGGGGELFF.

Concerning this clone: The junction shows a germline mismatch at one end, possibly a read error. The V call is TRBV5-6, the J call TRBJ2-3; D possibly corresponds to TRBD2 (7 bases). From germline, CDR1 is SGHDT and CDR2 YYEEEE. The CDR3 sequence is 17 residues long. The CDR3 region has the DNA TGTGCCAGCAGTTTGGGGGGGCCGGACTCTAGCACAGATACGCAGTATTTT. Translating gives CASSLGGPDSSTDTQYF.

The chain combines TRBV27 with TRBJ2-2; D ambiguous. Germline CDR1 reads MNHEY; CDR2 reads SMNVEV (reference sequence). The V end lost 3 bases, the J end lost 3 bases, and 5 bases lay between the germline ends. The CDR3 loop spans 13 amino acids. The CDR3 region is CASSLTYTGELFF. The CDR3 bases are TGTGCCAGCAGTTTGACTTACACCGGGGAGCTGTTTTTT.

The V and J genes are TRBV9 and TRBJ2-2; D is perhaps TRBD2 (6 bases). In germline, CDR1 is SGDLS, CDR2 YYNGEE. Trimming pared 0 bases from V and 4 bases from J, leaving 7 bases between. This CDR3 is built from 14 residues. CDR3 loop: CASSVGGGTGELFF. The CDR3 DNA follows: TGTGCCAGCAGCGTAGGGGGAGGCACCGGGGAGCTGTTTTTT.

CDR3 loop: CASGSSLVAGAFTDTQYF. The CDR3, as DNA: TGTGCCAGCGGCTCCAGTCTCGTCGCGGGGGCATTTACAGATACGCAGTATTTT. The chain links TRBV7-2 to TRBJ2-3, with a possible D match to TRBD2 (7 bases). The V end lost 8 bases, the J end lost 3 bases, and 27 bases lay between the germline ends. The CDR3 is 18 amino acids. The germline CDR1 and CDR2 sequences are SGHTA and FQGNSA.

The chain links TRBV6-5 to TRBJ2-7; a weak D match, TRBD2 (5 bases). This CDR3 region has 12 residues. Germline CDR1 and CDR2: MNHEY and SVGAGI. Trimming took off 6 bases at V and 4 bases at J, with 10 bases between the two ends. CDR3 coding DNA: TGTGCCAGCAGAAGACCGGGGTACGAGCAGTACTTC. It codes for CASRRPGYEQYF.

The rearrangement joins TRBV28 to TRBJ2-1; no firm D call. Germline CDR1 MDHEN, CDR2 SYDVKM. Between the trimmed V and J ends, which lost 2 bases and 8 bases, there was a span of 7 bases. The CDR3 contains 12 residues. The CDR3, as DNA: TGTGCCAGCAGTTTAAGCGTCTATGAGCAGTTCTTC. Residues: CASSLSVYEQFF.

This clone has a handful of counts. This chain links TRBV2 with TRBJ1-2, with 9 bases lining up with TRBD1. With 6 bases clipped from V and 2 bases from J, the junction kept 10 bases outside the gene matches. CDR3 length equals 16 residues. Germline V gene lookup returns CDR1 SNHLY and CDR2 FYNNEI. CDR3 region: CASRGTLDRGNYGYTF. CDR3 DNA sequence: TGTGCCAGCAGGGGGACCTTGGACAGGGGCAACTATGGCTACACCTTC.

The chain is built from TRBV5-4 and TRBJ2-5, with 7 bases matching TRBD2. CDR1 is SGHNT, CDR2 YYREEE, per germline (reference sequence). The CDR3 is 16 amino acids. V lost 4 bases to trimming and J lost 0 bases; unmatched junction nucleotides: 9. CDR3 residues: CASSAVIGGNQETQYF. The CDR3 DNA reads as TGTGCCAGCAGCGCGGTTATCGGGGGGAACCAAGAGACCCAGTACTTC.

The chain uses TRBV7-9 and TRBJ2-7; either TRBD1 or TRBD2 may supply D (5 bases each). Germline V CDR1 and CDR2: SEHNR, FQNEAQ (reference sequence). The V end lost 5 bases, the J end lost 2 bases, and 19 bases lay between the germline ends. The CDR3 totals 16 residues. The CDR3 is CASSGTGTHPPYEQYF. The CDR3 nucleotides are TGTGCCAGCAGCGGAACCGGGACCCATCCCCCCTACGAGCAGTACTTC.

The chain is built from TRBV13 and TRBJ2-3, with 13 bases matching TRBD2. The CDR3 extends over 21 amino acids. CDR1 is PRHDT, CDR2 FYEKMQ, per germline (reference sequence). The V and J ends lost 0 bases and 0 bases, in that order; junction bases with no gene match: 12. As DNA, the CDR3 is TGTGCCAGCAGCTTAGGACCACTAGGGACTAGCGGGGAATCTAGCACAGATACGCAGTATTTT. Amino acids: CASSLGPLGTSGESSTDTQYF.

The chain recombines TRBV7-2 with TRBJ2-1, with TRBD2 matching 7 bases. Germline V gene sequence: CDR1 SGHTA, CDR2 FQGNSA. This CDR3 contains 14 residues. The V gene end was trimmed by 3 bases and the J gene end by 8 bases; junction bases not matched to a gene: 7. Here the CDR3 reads CASSLGGRGDEQFF. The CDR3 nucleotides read TGTGCCAGCAGCTTGGGCGGGAGAGGCGATGAGCAGTTCTTC. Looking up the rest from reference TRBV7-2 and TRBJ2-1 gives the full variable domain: GAGVSQSPSNKVTEKGKDVELRCDPISGHTALYWYRQSLGQGLEFLIYFQGNSAPDKSGLPSDRFSAERTGGSVSTLTIQRTQQEDSAVYLCASSLGGRGDEQFFGPGTRLTVL.

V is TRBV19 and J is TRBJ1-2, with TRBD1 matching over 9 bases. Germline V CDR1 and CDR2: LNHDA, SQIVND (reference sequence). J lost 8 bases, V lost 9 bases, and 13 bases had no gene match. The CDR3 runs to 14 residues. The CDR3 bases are TGTGCCAGGGACAGGGGCCCGTGCACTGACGGCTACACCTTC. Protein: CARDRGPCTDGYTF. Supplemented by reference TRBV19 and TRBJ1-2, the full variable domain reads DGGITQSPKYLFRKEGQNVTLSCEQNLNHDAMYWYRQDPGQGLRLIYYSQIVNDFQKGDIAEGYSVSREKKESFPLTVTSAQKNPTAFYLCARDRGPCTDGYTFGSGTRLTVV.